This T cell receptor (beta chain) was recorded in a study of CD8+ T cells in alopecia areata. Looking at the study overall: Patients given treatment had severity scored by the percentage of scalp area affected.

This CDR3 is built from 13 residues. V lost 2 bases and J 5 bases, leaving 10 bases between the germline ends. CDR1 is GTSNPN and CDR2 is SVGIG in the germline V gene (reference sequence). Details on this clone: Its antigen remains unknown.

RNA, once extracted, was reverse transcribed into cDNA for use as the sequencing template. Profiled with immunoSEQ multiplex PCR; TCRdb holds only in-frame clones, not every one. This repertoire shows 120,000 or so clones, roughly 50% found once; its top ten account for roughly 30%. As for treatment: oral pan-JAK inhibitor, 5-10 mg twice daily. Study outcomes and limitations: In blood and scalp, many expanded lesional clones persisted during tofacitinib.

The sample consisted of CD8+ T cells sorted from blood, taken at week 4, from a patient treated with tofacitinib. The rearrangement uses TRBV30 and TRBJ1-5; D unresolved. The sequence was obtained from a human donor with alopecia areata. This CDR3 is CAWSPTNYQPQHF. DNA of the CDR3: TGTGCCTGGAGTCCGACGAACTATCAGCCCCAGCATTTT.